This section outlines one T cell receptor beta chain sequence together with its context. This specimen comes from a study of T cell responses to AZD1222 COVID-19 vaccine. The repertoire was sequenced with immunoSEQ multiplex PCR; TCRdb's copy has only in-frame clones and lacks some. This sample has about 130,000 clones, with 92% found just once. The sequence came from an adult in good health. Sequencing was performed on peripheral blood, taken on day 0 of AZD1222 vaccination.

The CDR3 sequence is CASSQEGLAFYEQYF. The CDR3, as DNA: TGCGCCAGCAGCCAAGAGGGACTAGCGTTTTACGAGCAGTACTTC. V gene TRBV4-1 combines with J gene TRBJ2-7; the match to TRBD2 covers 10 bases. V gave up 0 bases and J gave up 4 bases; unmatched junction bases: 3. The germline V gene encodes CDR1 MGHRA and CDR2 YSYEKL. The CDR3 consists of 15 residues.